The rows below give T cell receptor beta chains drawn from one sample of a study of cytomegalovirus exposure and HLA in healthy donors. Libraries were prepared by immunoSEQ multiplex PCR; TCRdb keeps only in-frame clonotypes and omits some of them. The sample shows about 140,000 clones, more than 70% of them seen only once. Sequences were obtained from PBMCs. These receptors all come from a man aged 35 to 55 in good health and CMV-seronegative. Both conserved end residues are part of each CDR3.

V	J	length	CDR3
TRBV7-8	TRBJ1-1	15	CASSLPPGGDTEAFF
TRBV9	TRBJ2-2	14	CASNRQGVTGELFF
TRBV6-4	TRBJ2-7	13	CASSETGVDEQYF
TRBV5-4	TRBJ2-3	18	CASSQDPIQGAGSDTQYF
TRBV5-1	TRBJ2-3	15	CASAVAGQGADTQYF
TRBV4-2	TRBJ2-7	15	CASSRPGQESYEQYF
TRBV29-1	TRBJ1-1	13	CSVEEQQGTEAFF
TRBV9	TRBJ2-3	16	CASSAPFGGVTDTQYF
TRBV5-8	TRBJ1-5	13	CASSLAPYQPQHF
TRBV5-1	TRBJ2-1	14	CASSPGTGVNEQFF